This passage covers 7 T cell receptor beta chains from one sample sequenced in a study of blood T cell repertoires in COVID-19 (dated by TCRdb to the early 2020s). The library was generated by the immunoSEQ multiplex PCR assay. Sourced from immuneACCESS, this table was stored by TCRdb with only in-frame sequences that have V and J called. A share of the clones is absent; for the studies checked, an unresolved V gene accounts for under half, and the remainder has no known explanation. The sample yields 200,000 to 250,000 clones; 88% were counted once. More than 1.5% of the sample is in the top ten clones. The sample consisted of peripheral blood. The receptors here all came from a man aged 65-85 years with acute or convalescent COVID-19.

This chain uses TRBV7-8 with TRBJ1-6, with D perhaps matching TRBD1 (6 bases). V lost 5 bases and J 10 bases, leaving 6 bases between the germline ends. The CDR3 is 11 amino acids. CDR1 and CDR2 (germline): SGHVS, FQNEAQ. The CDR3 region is CASSQGSPLHF. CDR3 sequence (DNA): TGTGCCAGCAGCCAGGGGTCACCCCTCCACTTT. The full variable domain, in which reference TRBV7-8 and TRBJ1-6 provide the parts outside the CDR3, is GAGVSQSPRYKVAKRGQDVALRCDPISGHVSLFWYQQALGQGPEFLTYFQNEAQLDKSGLPSDRFFAERPEGSVSTLKIQRTQQEDSAVYLCASSQGSPLHFGNGTRLTVT.

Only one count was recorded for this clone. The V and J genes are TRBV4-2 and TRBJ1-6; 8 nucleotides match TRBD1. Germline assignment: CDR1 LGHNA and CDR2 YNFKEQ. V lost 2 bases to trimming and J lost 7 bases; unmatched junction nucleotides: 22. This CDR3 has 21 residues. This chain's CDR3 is CASSQLQGTTGAVFGNSPLHF. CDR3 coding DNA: TGTGCCAGCAGCCAACTTCAAGGGACGACAGGGGCGGTTTTTGGGAATTCACCCCTCCACTTT.

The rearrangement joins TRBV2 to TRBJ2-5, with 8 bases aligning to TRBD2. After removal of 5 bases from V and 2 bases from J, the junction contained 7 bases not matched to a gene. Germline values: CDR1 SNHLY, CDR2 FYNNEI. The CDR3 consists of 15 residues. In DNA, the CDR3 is TGTGCCAGCAGTTACACGGGACTAGTTCAAGAGACCCAGTACTTC. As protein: CASSYTGLVQETQYF. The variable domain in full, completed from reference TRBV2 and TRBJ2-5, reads EPEVTQTPSHQVTQMGQEVILRCVPISNHLYFYWYRQILGQKVEFLVSFYNNEISEKSEIFDDQFSVERPDGSNFTLKIRSTKLEDSAMYFCASSYTGLVQETQYFGPGTRLLVL.

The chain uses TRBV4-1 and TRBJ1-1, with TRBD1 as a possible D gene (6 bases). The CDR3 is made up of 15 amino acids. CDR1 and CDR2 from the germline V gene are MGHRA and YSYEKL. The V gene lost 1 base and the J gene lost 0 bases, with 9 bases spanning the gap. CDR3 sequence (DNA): TGCGCCAGCAGCCAAGCAGGGGCGTTGAACACTGAAGCTTTCTTT. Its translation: CASSQAGALNTEAFF.

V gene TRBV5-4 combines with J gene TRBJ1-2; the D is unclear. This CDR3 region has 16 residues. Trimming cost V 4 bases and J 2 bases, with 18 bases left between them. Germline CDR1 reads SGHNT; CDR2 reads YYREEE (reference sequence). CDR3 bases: TGTGCCAGCAGCCCCAAGGGAGGGAACGAGAACTATGGCTACACCTTC. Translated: CASSPKGGNENYGYTF.

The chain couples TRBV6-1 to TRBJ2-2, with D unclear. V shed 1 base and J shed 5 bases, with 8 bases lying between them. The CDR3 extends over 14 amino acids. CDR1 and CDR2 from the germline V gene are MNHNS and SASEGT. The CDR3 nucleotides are TGTGCCAGCAGTGAAGACCCGAGGACCGGGGAGCTGTTTTTT. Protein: CASSEDPRTGELFF.

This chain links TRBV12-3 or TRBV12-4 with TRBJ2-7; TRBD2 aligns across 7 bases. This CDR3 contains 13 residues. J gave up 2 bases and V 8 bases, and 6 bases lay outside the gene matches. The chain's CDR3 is CASRTAGAYEQYF. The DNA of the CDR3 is TGTGCCAGCCGCACCGCGGGAGCCTACGAGCAGTACTTC.